The subject of this entry is one TCR beta chain. This clone was recorded once. The antigen this receptor binds is unknown. The record has no base qualities; no much larger clone is one base away. These data belong to a study of T cell responses to AZD1222 COVID-19 vaccine listed by TCRdb under 2021. Concerning the study at large: AZD1222 recipients given second doses at about 4 weeks or at about 12 weeks were pooled, since spike-specific TCR depth and breadth were not found to differ between the two schedules. TCR sequencing was performed for 230 to 250 trial participants, of whom around 210 were given two doses of AZD1222 and 26 were given two doses of MenACWY control vaccine. Trial participants were enrolled by age into subgroups of 18-55, 56-69 and 70-plus years, and around 150, 29 and 61 TCR-sequenced participants, respectively, were included in these subgroups.

The sample's time point label, decoded: baseline before first vaccination. Vaccinee samples were obtained from the UK trials COV001 and COV002, which included a single-blind randomized controlled phase 2/3 trial of AZD1222 (ChAdOx1 nCoV-19) in healthy adults. For TCRbeta chain sequencing, PBMC samples were collected from trial participants at day 0 and at day 28 after the second dose. The CDR3 regions of human TCRbeta chains were analyzed by immunosequencing. Per the source publication's procedure: Repertoire TCRs were checked for matches against a reference library of SARS-CoV-2-specific TCRs that had been generated using the MIRA antigen-specificity platform. Breadth meant the fraction of unique TCRs that were SARS-CoV-2-associated, whereas depth meant the fraction of total T cells that were SARS-CoV-2-associated. Using the MIRA data, every spike-specific TCR was mapped to the spike region that the TCR reacted to and assigned to either a CD4 or a CD8 class. Log10-transformed breadth and depth values were compared by one-way ANOVA with Sidak's multiple comparisons tests. Imported from immuneACCESS, the table was reduced by TCRdb to in-frame sequences with V and J called. These copies leave out some clones; in studies compared against another copy, an unresolved V gene accounts for under half, and the cause of the remainder is not known. V, J and clone size are taken as reported in that table, and D and trimming were inferred from the DNA itself. The sample table holds 96,000 or so clones, of which roughly nine tenths were seen once. The ten most abundant clones make up 1.6% of the sample.

From the cysteine through the phenylalanine, the CDR3 covers 14 amino acids. Just the 42-base CDR3 DNA is kept, in frame starting at base 1. V is pruned by 0 bases and J by 4 bases, leaving 2 bases of the junction without a gene match. CDR1 SGDLS and CDR2 YYNGEE were looked up in the germline V gene. General conclusions and limits of the study: CD4 TCRs associated with the vaccine covered the entire spike protein, and the dominant responses were in regions 160-218 and 743-854. Only a handful of AZD1222 recipients were SARS-CoV-2 seropositive at baseline, limiting conclusions about previously exposed vaccinees. Because no samples from the day 14 peak response were available, repertoires could be characterized only after the peak T cell response. Participants were mostly white British and included more females than males, and it was suggested by the authors that clonal diversity may have been underestimated. After two AZD1222 doses, spike-specific TCR breadth and depth were significantly higher than at day 0 and than in MenACWY recipients. Reportedly, almost half of the unique spike-specific TCRs recognized epitopes lying outside the regions that are mutated in the B.1.351 and B.1.1.7 variants. The 56-69-year group was small, and its depth increase did not reach significance, likely because of low power.

Recombination joined TRBV9 with TRBJ1-1; 8 bases in between match TRBD1. The sequencing used peripheral blood, collected on day 0 of AZD1222 vaccination. This receptor was identified in an adult in good health. The CDR3 here reads CASSVVQGATEAFF. The sequence in DNA is TGTGCCAGCAGCGTAGTCCAGGGGGCCACTGAAGCTTTCTTT.